This TCR beta chain was captured in a study of blood T cells in healthy people across ages (dated by TCRdb to between 2014 and 2017). For the study in its entirety: In model experiments, roughly one uniquely barcoded TCR beta cDNA molecule per two T cells was captured by template switching. Age-related changes in TCR beta repertoire diversity were measured in the study by deep sequencing normalized with unique cDNA molecular identifiers. Donors were grouped into four age groups: young (average approximately 16 years), middle-aged (around 39), aged (over 55) and long-lived (around 80). To avoid experimental bias, donors of different ages were distributed randomly across sequencing lanes. Two additional independent replicas of 1 million unique cDNA reads from the same blood draw were analyzed for two donors (one aged 18 to 29 and one aged 80 or older).

Comments on this clonotype: No antigen is known for it. No base qualities exist here, and no much larger clone lies one base off it.

The donors were 40 or so Caucasian individuals from Russia, aged roughly 6 to 100 years, who were systemically healthy. Around 10 milliliters of peripheral blood were collected from each donor into EDTA-treated Vacutainer tubes. Ficoll-Paque density-gradient centrifugation was used to isolate PBMCs, with at least 6.5 million per sample. Total RNA was extracted from PBMCs with Trizol reagent, with at least 6 micrograms obtained per sample. The percentages of naive CD45RAhigh/CD27high T cells were determined by flow cytometry on a PBMC aliquot from every donor. Receptor libraries were prepared by 5' RACE. Sequencing was performed on an Illumina HiSeq 2500. A second 7 to 11 cycle PCR used a sample-barcoded 5' primer and a J-beta primer mix. Each TCR beta cDNA molecule received a unique molecular identifier from a template-switch 5' adaptor carrying 12 random nucleotides. Each sample yielded at least 2.5 million CDR3-containing paired-end reads. First-strand cDNA was synthesized from all RNA with the Mint cDNA synthesis kit, primed by a TRBC-specific oligonucleotide. Following uracil-DNA glycosylase treatment, a first 18-cycle PCR with universal primers M1SS and BC2_uni_R was performed on all cDNA. Per the authors' processing: For normalization, 1 million high-quality reads, each with a distinct molecular identifier, were randomly selected from each sample. Instead of being binned into consensus sequences, reads with shared molecular identifiers were discarded. MiTCR, run with a Q25 quality threshold and the strictest error-elimination algorithm, handled CDR3 identification, clonotype clustering and error correction. A nonparametric unseen species model with Euler transformation was used to estimate lower-bound total TCR beta diversity. In-frame beta chains were kept once TCRdb had trimmed the public reads at Q25 with fastp and called clones with MiXCR. Identical CDR3 protein sequences are pooled into one entry, listed with their most common genes and DNA. The V and J calls were determined by TCRdb, not by the authors. The sample data list 600,000 to 1,000,000 distinct CDR3 sequences, and 58% of these were observed just once. Together, the top ten hold 20% to 25% of the sample.

The CDR3 runs 14 amino acids, cysteine and phenylalanine included. The kept DNA is CDR3 alone, 42 bases in frame from the first base. The germline V gene gives CDR1 as SGHAT and CDR2 as FQNNGV. What the research found in general, with its limitations: Because profiling used bulk unsorted PBMCs, naive and antigen-experienced compartments could not be compared conclusively. Estimates of total diversity from one million sequenced T cells were regarded as lower bounds and underestimates. As age increased, observed TCR beta diversity per million T cells dropped in a roughly linear way, and a significant reduction was already evident by age about 40. Compared with the aged group, the long-lived group had more naive CD4+ T cells, fewer expanded clones and increased TCR diversity, a pattern suggesting age selection. Because donor CMV infection status was unknown, age-related changes in expanded clonotypes were potentially confounded. A strong correlation was found between observed TCR beta diversity and the percentage of naive T cells measured by flow cytometry.

The sequence is built from TRBV11-2 and TRBJ2-7; 8 of the junction bases match TRBD2. The DNA end favors TRBJ2-5, so the J call may be wrong. The sample comprised blood. The source of this sequence is a man under 40 in good health. The DNA sequence is TGTGCCAGCAGCTTTGTAGCGGGGAAACGGACCCAGTACTTC. Its protein is CASSFVAGKRTQYF.